These T cell receptor beta chains were read from a single sample in a study of human T cells and chemical hapten exposure. TCRdb ran MiXCR on the RACE reads and lists one entry per CDR3 protein. The table has roughly 200,000 distinct CDR3 sequences, more than 20% seen once. Sequencing was performed on whole blood, taken in connection with sensitization to the hapten diphenylcyclopropenone (DPC). Receptor source: a woman aged 40 to 50 with alopecia areata. Some clones in this sample may be carry-over from other donors' samples. The CDR3 runs from the conserved cysteine through the conserved F or W. The D gene is left open where the match is weak. Clone size is stated in some rows and not others, as once, few, many or a class when expanded.

d_call j_call clone_size v_call cdr3_nt cdr3_aa
- TRBJ2-3 many TRBV15 TGTGCCACCAGCAGAGATTTGCAGAGCACAGATACGCAGTATTTT CATSRDLQSTDTQYF
TRBD2 TRBJ2-5 few TRBV6-2/TRBV6-3 TGTGCCAGCAGGGAGAGCGGGAGTTCTGGGACCCAGTACTTC CASRESGSSGTQYF
- TRBJ1-1 few TRBV7-9 TGTGCCAGCAGCTTAAACGAGGGGAGGAGCACTGAAGCTTTCTTT CASSLNEGRSTEAFF
- TRBJ2-1 - TRBV29-1 TGCAGCGTTGTAAGTAATGGGAGTGAGCAGTTCTTC CSVVSNGSEQFF
TRBD1 TRBJ1-2 - TRBV4-2 TGTGCCAGCAGCCAAGAAGCACAGGCTATGGACAGGGGAGAGTATGGCTACACCTTC CASSQEAQAMDRGEYGYTF
- TRBJ1-3 - TRBV5-1 TGCGCCAGCAGCTTGTCCAGGGGTGGAAACACCATATATTTT CASSLSRGGNTIYF
- TRBJ2-3 - TRBV7-6 TGTGCCAGCAGCTTAGCGGTTGGCGGGGCTTACACAGATACGCAGTATTTT CASSLAVGGAYTDTQYF
TRBD2 TRBJ2-5 once TRBV7-3 TGTGTCAGCAGCTTACGAGCGGGAGGGCCTGAGACCCAGTACTTC CVSSLRAGGPETQYF
TRBD1 TRBJ1-1 - TRBV6-1 TGTGCCAGCAGTTCCCTACAGGGGGATACTGAAGCTTTCTTT CASSSLQGDTEAFF
- TRBJ2-7 many TRBV4-2 TGTGCCAGCAGCCAAGTCGGATCGGCGTACTACGAGCAGTACTTC CASSQVGSAYYEQYF
- TRBJ1-1 few TRBV10-3 TGTGCCATCAGTGATAGGCAGGCCACTGAAGCTTTCTTT CAISDRQATEAFF
- TRBJ1-3 - TRBV20-1 TGCAGTGCTAGATTCCCCGCACCCAATGTGGGAAACACCATATATTTT CSARFPAPNVGNTIYF
- TRBJ2-3 - TRBV4-3 TGCGCCAGCAGCCAAGGTGCAGGGGCGGTCACAGATACGCAGTATTTT CASSQGAGAVTDTQYF
- TRBJ1-2 - TRBV6-5 TGTGCCAGCAGTTACGGGGGGCCTAACTATGGCTACACCTTC CASSYGGPNYGYTF
TRBD2 TRBJ2-7 - TRBV4-3 TGCGCCAGCAGCCTTCTAGCGGGCCAGAACTCCTACGAGCAGTACTTC CASSLLAGQNSYEQYF
TRBD2 TRBJ2-7 many TRBV20-1 TGCAGCGGAGTAGCGGGTTCCTACGAGCAGTACTTC CSGVAGSYEQYF
- TRBJ1-1 - TRBV29-1 TGCAGCGTTGAAGAAGGCATGAACACTGAAGCTTTCTTT CSVEEGMNTEAFF
- TRBJ2-1 - TRBV6-2/TRBV6-3 TGTGCCAGCAGTGGAGGGATTAATGAGCAGTTCTTC CASSGGINEQFF
TRBD1 TRBJ2-1 few TRBV20-1 TGCAGTGCCGCTAACAGGGGGCTTTTCTACTTCCTTAGCTCCTACAATGAGCAGTTCTTC CSAANRGLFYFLSSYNEQFF
- TRBJ1-1 few TRBV30 TGTGCCTGGAGCTCGTCTAGGAACACTGAAGCTTTCTTT CAWSSSRNTEAFF
TRBD1 TRBJ2-7 - TRBV7-2 TGTGCCAGCAGCTTAACCGACAGGGGGGCCTACGAGCAGTACTTC CASSLTDRGAYEQYF
TRBD1 TRBJ2-6 few TRBV29-1 TGCAGCATTGGAGGACAGGGGGAAAATGGGGCCAACGTCCTGACTTTC CSIGGQGENGANVLTF
- TRBJ2-6 - TRBV5-1 TGCGCCAGCAGCTTGGTCGGTCCGGGGGCGCCTGGGGCCAACGTCCTGACTTTC CASSLVGPGAPGANVLTF
TRBD1 TRBJ2-7 - TRBV7-9 TGTGCCAGCAGTTTTCGGGGACAGGGGAACCACGAGCAGTACTTC CASSFRGQGNHEQYF
- TRBJ1-2 - TRBV12-3/TRBV12-4 TGTGCCAGCACTCGAGGGGACTATGGCTACACCTTC CASTRGDYGYTF
- TRBJ2-7 few TRBV6-6 TGTGCCAGCACTCCAAACCGAGGAGAGGCCCTAAGCGAGCAGTACTTC CASTPNRGEALSEQYF
- TRBJ2-1 - TRBV13 TGTGCCAGCAGCCTCTTCGAGACTCCAAATGAGCAGTTCTTC CASSLFETPNEQFF
TRBD1 TRBJ2-2 - TRBV7-9 TGTGCCAGCAGCTCCGACAGGGGGCGTACCGGGGAGCTGTTTTTT CASSSDRGRTGELFF
TRBD1 TRBJ1-6 - TRBV28 TGTGCCAGCAGTTCAATATGGACAGGCTCACCCCTCCACTTT CASSSIWTGSPLHF
- TRBJ2-5 - TRBV29-1 TGCAGCGTCGGCTACAGGCAAGAGACCCAGTACTTC CSVGYRQETQYF
- TRBJ2-1 few TRBV5-1 TGCGCCAGCAGTGCTGCCCTCGACAATGAGCAGTTCTTC CASSAALDNEQFF
- TRBJ1-4 - TRBV4-1 TGCGCCAGCAGCCAAAGGTCGGTGGCAGACTCCAATGAAAAACTGTTTTTT CASSQRSVADSNEKLFF
- TRBJ2-3 few TRBV30 TGTGCCTGGAGGAGGGGGTACAGCGCAGATACGCAGTATTTT CAWRRGYSADTQYF
- TRBJ2-2 - TRBV20-1 TGCAGTGCCACCGGGCGGCACGGCACCGGGGAGCTGTTTTTT CSATGRHGTGELFF
- TRBJ2-4 few TRBV28 TGTGCCAGCAGTTTACTAGCTCCAGGACAGCGAGCCAAAAACATTCAGTACTTC CASSLLAPGQRAKNIQYF
- TRBJ2-3 few TRBV5-1 TGCGCCAGCAGCTTGAATAGCGGCACAGATACGCAGTATTTT CASSLNSGTDTQYF
TRBD2 TRBJ2-3 few TRBV4-2 TGTGCCAGCAGCCAAGAGGGAGCGGGAGGGTTTCCAGATACGCAGTATTTT CASSQEGAGGFPDTQYF
TRBD1 TRBJ2-5 few TRBV9 TGTGCCAGCAGCGCGAGACAGGGCCAAGAGACCCAGTACTTC CASSARQGQETQYF
TRBD2 TRBJ2-3 few TRBV2 TGTGCCAGCAGCGGCAAACTAGCGGAGAATACAGATACGCAGTATTTT CASSGKLAENTDTQYF
- TRBJ2-2 - TRBV28 TGTGCCAGCAGTTTACCCCCAGCGAACACCGGGGAGCTGTTTTTT CASSLPPANTGELFF
TRBD2 TRBJ2-3 few TRBV6-2/TRBV6-3 TGTGCCAGCAGTTACGGCGGGAGAGGATCAGATACGCAGTATTTT CASSYGGRGSDTQYF
TRBD1 TRBJ1-2 few TRBV20-1 TGCAGTGCTAGGGCCGGAGGACAGGTTCTCTATGGCTACACCTTC CSARAGGQVLYGYTF
- TRBJ1-6 few TRBV27 TGTGCCAGCAGTGATCGGGCGGGACACAGCTCCTATAATTCACCCCTCCACTTT CASSDRAGHSSYNSPLHF
TRBD1 TRBJ1-5 once TRBV5-1 TGCGCCAGCAGCCGCGGGGACAGGGGACCGAATCAGCCCCAGCATTTT CASSRGDRGPNQPQHF
TRBD2 TRBJ2-5 few TRBV6-5 TGTGCCCTGCGGGCTAGCGGGCTACAAGAGACCCAGTACTTC CALRASGLQETQYF
TRBD1 TRBJ2-7 few TRBV20-1 TGCAGTGCTAGAGACAGGGGGCGCTTATACGAGCAGTACTTC CSARDRGRLYEQYF
- TRBJ2-3 many TRBV6-2/TRBV6-3 TGTGCCAGCAGACAACCCCCAGGCTCGGCCTATAATAAGGATACGCAGTATTTT CASRQPPGSAYNKDTQYF
- TRBJ2-7 - TRBV4-1 TGCGCCAGCAGCCAAGATTTCCTGAATCCGGACGAGCAGTACTTC CASSQDFLNPDEQYF
- TRBJ2-2 few TRBV12-3/TRBV12-4 TGTGCCAGCAGTTTAACGGTGGGGGAGCTGTTTTTT CASSLTVGELFF
- TRBJ2-5 - TRBV20-1 TGCAGTGGCCTCCTAGGGGAGACCCAGTACTTC CSGLLGETQYF
- TRBJ1-2 many TRBV6-2/TRBV6-3 TGTGCCAGCAGTCGAGGATCCGACTATGGCTACACCTTC CASSRGSDYGYTF
- TRBJ2-3 - TRBV12-3/TRBV12-4 TGTGCCAGCAGCCTCGAGGGCGCTCGGGCAGATACGCAGTATTTT CASSLEGARADTQYF
- TRBJ2-6 few TRBV4-2 TGTGCCAGCAGCCAAGATGACTCTGGGGCCAACGTCCTGACTTTC CASSQDDSGANVLTF
- TRBJ2-2 few TRBV20-1 TGCAGTGCTAGAGAGGGGGTCTACAGGGAGGCCGGGGAGCTGTTTTTT CSAREGVYREAGELFF
TRBD1 TRBJ1-5 - TRBV28 TGTGCCAGCAGGCGGGACAGCGCCCAGCATTTT CASRRDSAQHF
- TRBJ2-2 few TRBV20-1 TGCAGTGCCCTGGCGCCCCCCGGAGTCGGGGAGCTGTTTTTT CSALAPPGVGELFF
TRBD1 TRBJ2-1 - TRBV7-3 TGTGCCAGCAGCAGGGGGCAGGGGTCCTACAATGAGCAGTTCTTC CASSRGQGSYNEQFF
- TRBJ2-1 few TRBV20-1 TGCAGTGCTAGAGAACAGCCGGAGGAGCAGTTCTTC CSAREQPEEQFF
TRBD1 TRBJ1-6 - TRBV5-4 TGTGCCAGCACGCGGACAGGGTCGAATTCACCCCTCCACTTT CASTRTGSNSPLHF
TRBD1 TRBJ2-2 many TRBV6-4 TGTGCCAGCAGTAGGGACAGCGGAAGCACCGGGGAGCTGTTTTTT CASSRDSGSTGELFF